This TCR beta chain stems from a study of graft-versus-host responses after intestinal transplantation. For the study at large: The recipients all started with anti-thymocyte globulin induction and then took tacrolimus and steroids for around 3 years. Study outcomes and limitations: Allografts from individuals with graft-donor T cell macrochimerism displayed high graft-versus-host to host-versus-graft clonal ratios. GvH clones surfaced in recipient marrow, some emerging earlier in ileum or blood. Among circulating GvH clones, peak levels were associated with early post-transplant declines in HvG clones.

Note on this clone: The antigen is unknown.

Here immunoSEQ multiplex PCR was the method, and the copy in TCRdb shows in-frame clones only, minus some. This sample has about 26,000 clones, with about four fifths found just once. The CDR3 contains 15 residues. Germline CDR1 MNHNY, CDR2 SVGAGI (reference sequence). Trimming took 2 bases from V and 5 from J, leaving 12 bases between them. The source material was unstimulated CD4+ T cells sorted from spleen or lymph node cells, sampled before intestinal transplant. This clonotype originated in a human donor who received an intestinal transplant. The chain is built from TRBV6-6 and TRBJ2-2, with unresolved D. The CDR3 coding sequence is TGTGCCAGCAGTTACGACGCAGCGTGGACCGGGGAGCTGTTTTTT. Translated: CASSYDAAWTGELFF.